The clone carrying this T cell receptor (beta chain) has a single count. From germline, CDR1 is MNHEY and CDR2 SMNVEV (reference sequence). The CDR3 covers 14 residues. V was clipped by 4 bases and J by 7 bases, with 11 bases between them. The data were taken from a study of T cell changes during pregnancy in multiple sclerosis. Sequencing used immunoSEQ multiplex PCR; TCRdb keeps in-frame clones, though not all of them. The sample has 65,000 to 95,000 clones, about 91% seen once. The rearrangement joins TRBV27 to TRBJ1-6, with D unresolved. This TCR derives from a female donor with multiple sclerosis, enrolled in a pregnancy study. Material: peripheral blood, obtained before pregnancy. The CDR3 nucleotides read TGTGCCAGCAGTTGGTACAGAAACAATTCACCCCTCCACTTT. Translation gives CASSWYRNNSPLHF.